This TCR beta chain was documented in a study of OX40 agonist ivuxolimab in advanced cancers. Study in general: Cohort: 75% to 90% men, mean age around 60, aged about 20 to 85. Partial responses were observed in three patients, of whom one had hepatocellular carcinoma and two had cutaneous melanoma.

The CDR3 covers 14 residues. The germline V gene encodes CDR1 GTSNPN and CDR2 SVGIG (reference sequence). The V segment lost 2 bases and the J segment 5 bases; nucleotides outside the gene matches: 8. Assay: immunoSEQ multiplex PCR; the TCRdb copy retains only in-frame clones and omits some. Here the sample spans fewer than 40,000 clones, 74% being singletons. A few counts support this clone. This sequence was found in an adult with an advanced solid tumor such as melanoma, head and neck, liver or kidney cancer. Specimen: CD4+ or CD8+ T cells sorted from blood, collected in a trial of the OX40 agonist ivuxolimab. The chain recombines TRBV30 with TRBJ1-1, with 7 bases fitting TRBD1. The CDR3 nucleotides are TGTGCCTGGAGTTATGGACAGGTAGGGACTGAAGCTTTCTTT. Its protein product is CAWSYGQVGTEAFF. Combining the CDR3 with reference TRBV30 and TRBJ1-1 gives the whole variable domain SQTIHQWPATLVQPVGSPLSLECTVEGTSNPNLYWYRQAAGRGLQLLFYSVGIGQISSEVPQNLSASRPQDRQFILSSKKLLLSDSGFYLCAWSYGQVGTEAFFGQGTRLTVV.